This T cell receptor (beta chain) emerged from a study of blood T cell repertoires in COVID-19. At the level of the study: T cells, B-cell-depleted T cells, or PBMCs supplied cDNA or gDNA.

J gave up 6 bases and V 7 bases, and 8 bases lay outside the gene matches. The CDR3 covers 13 residues. Germline-derived CDR1 and CDR2 are SGHRS and YFSETQ. As processed by the authors: Estimated nucleated cell counts came from reference gene primer amplification. Sequencing was performed with immunoSEQ multiplex PCR; in TCRdb, only in-frame clones are kept and a portion is missing. The DNA gave D and trimming, while V, J and clone size come from that table. The table lists over 200,000 clones, around 87% of them singletons. The chain uses TRBV5-1 and TRBJ1-1; 8 bases fit TRBD1. Sequences were obtained from peripheral blood. The receptor comes from a man aged 55 to 70 who had recovered from COVID-19. CDR3 sequence reads: CASCQTGGPEAFF. Written as DNA, the CDR3 is TGCGCCAGCTGTCAAACAGGGGGTCCTGAAGCTTTCTTT.